A selection of T cell receptor beta chains follows, all from one sample in a study of shared clonotypes between healthy human individuals. Only in-frame clones appear in the TCRdb table, and some are missing; sequencing was by immunoSEQ multiplex PCR. Here the sample spans 90,000 to 120,000 clones, 68% being singletons. The sequencing sample was made of memory CD8+ T cells sorted from blood. The receptors here all came from a woman in her twenties or thirties in good health. Each CDR3 is given with its conserved first and last residue. Each record gives: D gene, V gene, J gene, clone size, CDR3 DNA, CDR3 protein. The D gene is left open where the match is weak. A clone size is listed for some rows: how often the clone was seen (once, few, many), or a class if it is expanded.

NA	TRBV5-6	TRBJ1-2	NA	TGTGCCAGCAGCTGGACACCATACTATGGCTACACCTTC	CASSWTPYYGYTF
NA	TRBV27	TRBJ2-1	many	TGTGCCAGCACCGGTTATGAGGGGGAGAGTTCCTACAATGAGCAGTTCTTC	CASTGYEGESSYNEQFF
NA	TRBV4-1	TRBJ2-3	few	TGCGCCAGCAGCCAGGCCGTTGGATTGGAGGGAGATACGCAGTATTTT	CASSQAVGLEGDTQYF
TRBD2	TRBV7-6	TRBJ2-3	NA	TGTGCCAGCAGCTTAGCGCGGAGAATTGCGGGAGGAGCAGATACGCAGTATTTT	CASSLARRIAGGADTQYF
NA	TRBV6-1	TRBJ2-1	NA	TGTGCCAGCAGTGAGGACACCTACAATGAGCAGTTCTTC	CASSEDTYNEQFF
NA	TRBV28	TRBJ1-6	NA	TGTGCCAGCAGTTTTGGGCAGGGCTATTCACCCCTCCACTTT	CASSFGQGYSPLHF
TRBD2	TRBV25-1	TRBJ2-2	NA	TGTGCCAGCAGTGAAACTGGGGGGGAGAGGACCGGGGAGCTGTTTTTT	CASSETGGERTGELFF
TRBD2	TRBV7-9	TRBJ2-4	NA	TGTGCCAGCGGCTCTAGCGGGAGTCAAAACATTCAGTACTTC	CASGSSGSQNIQYF
NA	TRBV25-1	TRBJ2-2	NA	TGTGCCAGCAGTGAAGGGGTGGCGGAATCGAACACCGGGGAGCTGTTTTTT	CASSEGVAESNTGELFF
NA	TRBV19	TRBJ2-1	NA	TGTGCCAGTAGTATGGCCGACAATGAGCAGTTCTTC	CASSMADNEQFF
NA	TRBV25-1	TRBJ1-1	many	TGTGCCAGCAGTGAGGCGGTAATGGACACTGAAGCTTTCTTT	CASSEAVMDTEAFF
NA	TRBV18	TRBJ1-2	NA	TGTGCCAGCTCACCTGTCAGTCTCGATGGCTACACCTTC	CASSPVSLDGYTF
TRBD1	TRBV2	TRBJ2-7	NA	TGTGCCAGCAGTGGGGTAGGGGGCAACGAGCAGTACTTC	CASSGVGGNEQYF
TRBD2	TRBV27	TRBJ2-1	few	TGTGCCAGCAGTGAGACAGCGGGAGGCCCCTACAATGAGCAGTTCTTC	CASSETAGGPYNEQFF
NA	TRBV28	TRBJ1-1	NA	TGTGCCAGCACGCGAACTACCGGCCCCGAAGCTTTCTTT	CASTRTTGPEAFF
TRBD2	TRBV6-4	TRBJ2-1	NA	TGTGCCAGCAGTTGGACTAGCGGGAGGCCGAGCAATGAGCAGTTCTTC	CASSWTSGRPSNEQFF
NA	TRBV28	TRBJ2-3	NA	TGTGCCAGCAGTTACACCGGGGATCGAAGCACAGATACGCAGTATTTT	CASSYTGDRSTDTQYF
NA	TRBV29-1	TRBJ2-7	few	TGCAGCGCCCTGGGCCACGAGCAGTACTTC	CSALGHEQYF
TRBD2	TRBV6-9	TRBJ2-2	NA	TGTGCCAGCAGTTTCTCCAGCGGGAGGGCCGTTAACGGGGAGCTGTTTTTT	CASSFSSGRAVNGELFF